This TCR beta chain originates from a study of T cell responses to AZD1222 COVID-19 vaccine. The repertoire was sequenced with immunoSEQ multiplex PCR; TCRdb's copy has only in-frame clones and lacks some. Of around 130,000 clones in the sample, approximately 94% were seen once. Whole-study results and caveats: Among those given AZD1222, only five or six were seropositive at baseline.

Worth noting for this clone: Its antigen is unidentified.

Germline CDR1 reads LGHDT; CDR2 reads YNNKEL (reference sequence). This CDR3 is 15 amino acids long. Trimming cost V 1 base and J 2 bases, with 9 bases left between them. Here the sequenced sample was peripheral blood, taken on day 0 of AZD1222 vaccination. The TCR comes from an adult in good health. The J gene is TRBJ1-3, the V gene TRBV3-1 (or the pseudogene TRBV3-2); tentatively, D is TRBD1 (5 bases). CDR3 in amino acids: CASSQASGTGNTIYF. The CDR3 DNA is TGTGCCAGCAGCCAAGCTTCAGGGACTGGAAACACCATATATTTT.